The 13 T cell receptor beta chains below were found in one sample sequenced in a study of resident and recirculating memory T cells in vitiligo (dated by TCRdb to the late 2010s). The protocol used for the library was the immunoSEQ multiplex PCR assay. TCRdb limited this immuneACCESS table to in-frame rearrangements with V and J called. A share of clones is missing; checked studies link under half to unresolved V genes, and the rest is unexplained. In this sample the table shows around 78,000 clones, approximately 90% of which occur a single time. The ten largest make up about 5% of the sample. The material sequenced was blood. These receptors all stem from a male donor with vitiligo.

The V call is TRBV9, the J call TRBJ2-7; 7 bases map to TRBD1. The CDR3 totals 14 residues. Trimming removed 4 bases from V and 2 bases from J; junction bases left unmatched: 6. In germline, CDR1 is SGDLS, CDR2 YYNGEE. CDR3 DNA sequence: TGTGCCAGCAGCCTCCGGGACAGCCCCTACGAGCAGTACTTC. Translation gives CASSLRDSPYEQYF.

The chain employs TRBV10-2 and TRBJ2-7; maybe TRBD2 (5 bases). V dropped 2 bases and J dropped 2 bases, with 7 bases sitting between them. Germline lookup yields CDR1 WSHSY and CDR2 SAAADI. The CDR3 spans 13 residues. The CDR3 nucleotides read TGCGCCAGCAGTGAGCTCGGGACCTACGAGCAGTACTTC. As protein: CASSELGTYEQYF.

The chain combines TRBV14 with TRBJ2-7; 7 bases are a match to TRBD1. The CDR3 runs to 14 residues. CDR1 is SGHDN, CDR2 FVKESK, per germline. V lost 4 bases to trimming and J lost 6 bases; unmatched junction nucleotides: 9. CDR3 sequence: CASSLGTAAGEQYF. The CDR3 DNA is TGTGCCAGCAGCCTGGGGACAGCCGCGGGCGAGCAGTACTTC.

The chain recombines TRBV11-3 with TRBJ2-7; 10 nucleotides align to TRBD2. V was clipped by 2 bases and J by 6 bases; unmatched bases: 4. The CDR3 contains 14 residues. The V gene's germline CDR1 is SGHNT and CDR2 YENEEA. CDR3 residues: CASSLTSGIIEQYF. CDR3 in DNA: TGTGCCAGCAGCTTAACTAGCGGGATTATCGAGCAGTACTTC.

A single count supports this clone. The chain employs TRBV7-9 and TRBJ1-2; possible D gene TRBD1, 6 bases. V shed 6 bases and J shed 7 bases, with 12 bases lying between them. This CDR3 region has 12 residues. Germline V gives CDR1 SEHNR, CDR2 FQNEAQ (reference sequence). The CDR3 DNA follows: TGTGCCAGCAGTTGGGACAATCGTGGCTACACCTTC. It codes for CASSWDNRGYTF.

Regarding this clone: The sample contains more than one DNA sequence encoding this CDR3. The chain couples TRBV11-2 to TRBJ2-7; D is uncertain. CDR3 length: 14 residues. Trimming took 1 base from V and 0 from J, leaving 7 bases between them. CDR1 is SGHAT, CDR2 FQNNGV, per germline. In DNA form, the CDR3 reads TGTGCCAGCAGCTTAGCTCCGGGCTCCTACGAGCAGTACTTC. This translates into CASSLAPGSYEQYF.

The chain has TRBV7-9 and TRBJ1-4; 9 nucleotides align to TRBD1. There are 15 residues in the CDR3. Trimming removed 4 bases from V and 8 bases from J; junction bases left unmatched: 8. CDR1 and CDR2 (germline): SEHNR, FQNEAQ (reference sequence). This CDR3 reads CASSSPGQGAEKLFF. DNA of the CDR3: TGTGCCAGCAGCTCCCCGGGACAGGGCGCGGAAAAACTGTTTTTT.

Note on this clone: Other DNA sequences from this sample encode an identical CDR3 as well. The genes are TRBV11-2 and TRBJ2-7; D is unclear. Germline CDR1 reads SGHAT; CDR2 reads FQNNGV. Trimming left V 5 bases short and J 3 bases short, with 5 bases between. This CDR3 has 11 amino acids. For the CDR3, the DNA is TGTGCCAGCAGCCTTCTCTACGAGCAGTACTTC. Translated: CASSLLYEQYF.

The chain couples TRBV5-5 to TRBJ2-5; D perhaps matches TRBD1 (6 bases). Trimming removed 2 bases at V and 4 bases at J, with 12 bases between. CDR1 and CDR2 (germline): SGHKS, YYEKEE (reference sequence). This CDR3 is 14 amino acids long. CDR3 amino acids: CASSFTGIRETQYF. The DNA for the CDR3 is TGTGCCAGCAGCTTTACAGGGATCCGAGAGACCCAGTACTTC.

In its sample, this clone was seen once. The rearrangement joins TRBV7-8 to TRBJ2-5; TRBD2 matches 15 bases. This CDR3 has 17 residues. CDR1 is SGHVS, CDR2 FQNEAQ, per germline. Trimming at V came to 4 bases and at J to 4 bases, leaving 7 bases not matched to a gene. CDR3 sequence reads: CASSSGTSGRLRETQYF. The DNA for the CDR3 is TGTGCCAGCAGCTCAGGGACTAGCGGGAGGTTGAGAGAGACCCAGTACTTC.

The chain links TRBV6-5 to TRBJ1-1; a weak D match, TRBD1 (5 bases). The CDR3 sequence is 13 residues long. The germline V gene encodes CDR1 MNHEY and CDR2 SVGAGI. V was trimmed by 6 bases and J by 4 bases, leaving 12 bases between them. CDR3 residues: CASSRGTATEAFF. The CDR3 DNA sequence: TGTGCCAGCAGCCGGGGGACTGCCACTGAAGCTTTCTTT.

This clone appeared once. This chain uses TRBV4-1 with TRBJ1-5, with a tentative D call TRBD1 (6 bases). This CDR3 is 15 amino acids long. Looked up from germline, CDR1 is MGHRA and CDR2 is YSYEKL. Between the trimmed V and J ends, which lost 0 bases and 4 bases, there was a span of 10 bases. The CDR3 nucleotides are TGCGCCAGCAGCCAAGACTGGGGGCGAAATCAGCCCCAGCATTTT. This gives the protein CASSQDWGRNQPQHF.

The chain carries TRBV19 and TRBJ1-2; 7 bases map to TRBD1. This CDR3 is 15 amino acids long. Germline V CDR1 and CDR2: LNHDA, SQIVND (reference sequence). With V trimmed by 3 bases and J by 4 bases, 8 bases remained unmatched. In DNA form, the CDR3 reads TGTGCCAGTAGTATTAATCAGGGGGACTTCTATGGCTACACCTTC. Its protein is CASSINQGDFYGYTF.